The 8 T cell receptor beta chains presented below share a single source sample, sequenced in a study of cytomegalovirus exposure and HLA in healthy donors. The PCR was carried out with 60 Vbeta primers and 13 Jbeta primers. Some clones are missing from TCRdb's copy, which holds only in-frame ones; the method was immunoSEQ multiplex PCR. The table has 150,000 or so clones, around 75% seen once; the top ten hold 6% to 8.5%. Sequenced input: PBMCs. The receptor set was obtained from a man between 25 and 39 years old in good health and CMV-seropositive.

This clone was observed once. The chain has TRBV2 and TRBJ2-5; maybe TRBD1 (6 bases). Germline V lookup: CDR1 SNHLY, CDR2 FYNNEI. The CDR3 is 12 amino acids. Trimming took 8 bases from V and 4 from J, leaving 11 bases between them. The CDR3 protein is CASHRVGETQYF. The CDR3 DNA sequence: TGTGCCAGCCACAGGGTAGGAGAGACCCAGTACTTC. The full variable domain, in which reference TRBV2 and TRBJ2-5 provide the parts outside the CDR3, is EPEVTQTPSHQVTQMGQEVILRCVPISNHLYFYWYRQILGQKVEFLVSFYNNEISEKSEIFDDQFSVERPDGSNFTLKIRSTKLEDSAMYFCASHRVGETQYFGPGTRLLVL.

The chain carries TRBV11-2 and TRBJ1-2; D not certain. Between the trimmed V and J ends, which lost 0 bases and 3 bases, there was a span of 14 bases. The CDR3 has 16 residues. CDR1 and CDR2 (germline): SGHAT, FQNNGV. Written as DNA, the CDR3 is TGTGCCAGCAGCTTAGATCTGGTGGGGAGGGACTATGGCTACACCTTC. It codes for CASSLDLVGRDYGYTF.

The V call is TRBV7-9, the J call TRBJ1-2; D gene uncertain. Trimming removed 1 base at V and 4 bases at J, with 7 bases between. CDR3 length: 13 amino acids. Germline V CDR1 and CDR2: SEHNR, FQNEAQ (reference sequence). As DNA, the CDR3 is TGTGCCAGCAGCTTAGAAGGAGCCTATGGCTACACCTTC. Its protein product is CASSLEGAYGYTF. The full variable domain, rest sourced from reference TRBV7-9 and TRBJ1-2, is DTGVSQNPRHKITKRGQNVTFRCDPISEHNRLYWYRQTLGQGPEFLTYFQNEAQLEKSRLLSDRFSAERPKGSFSTLEIQRTEQGDSAMYLCASSLEGAYGYTFGSGTRLTVV.

The sample holds a few counts of this clone. This CDR3 reads CASSSPTGGETQYF. In DNA, the CDR3 is TGCGCCAGCAGCTCGCCTACGGGAGGAGAGACCCAGTACTTC. The chain links TRBV5-1 to TRBJ2-5; 7 bases are shared with TRBD2. The CDR3 totals 14 residues. With 3 bases clipped from V and 4 bases from J, the junction kept 6 bases outside the gene matches. Looked up from germline, CDR1 is SGHRS and CDR2 is YFSETQ. The full variable domain, in which reference TRBV5-1 and TRBJ2-5 provide the parts outside the CDR3, is KAGVTQTPRYLIKTRGQQVTLSCSPISGHRSVSWYQQTPGQGLQFLFEYFSETQRNKGNFPGRFSGRQFSNSRSEMNVSTLELGDSALYLCASSSPTGGETQYFGPGTRLLVL.

The chain couples TRBV18 to TRBJ2-3; TRBD2 matches at 8 bases. The CDR3 has 15 amino acids. Germline CDR1 and CDR2: KGHSH and LQKENI. The ends lost 8 bases at V and 1 base at J; junction bases unmatched: 8. CDR3 in amino acids: CASTRASGRTDTQYF. In DNA, the CDR3 is TGTGCCAGCACCCGGGCTAGCGGGCGCACAGATACGCAGTATTTT.

The J gene is TRBJ2-4, the V gene TRBV11-2; D gene uncertain. The length of the CDR3 is 16 residues. From germline, CDR1 is SGHAT and CDR2 FQNNGV. With 5 bases removed from V and 4 bases from J, the gap between germline ends came to 18 bases. Here the CDR3 DNA reads TGTGCCAGCAGCCACCGAACCGGTACTCCAAAAAACATTCAGTACTTC. As protein: CASSHRTGTPKNIQYF.

This clone was observed a single time. V usage is TRBV5-1 and J usage is TRBJ2-1; 10 positions agree with TRBD2. CDR1 is SGHRS and CDR2 is YFSETQ in the germline V gene. This CDR3 spans 18 amino acids. The V gene end was trimmed by 3 bases and the J gene end by 0 bases; junction bases not matched to a gene: 9. Written as DNA, the CDR3 is TGCGCCAGCAGCTCGGGCCTAGCGGGAGCTCACTCCTACAATGAGCAGTTCTTC. Translation gives CASSSGLAGAHSYNEQFF.

The chain links TRBV4-1 to TRBJ2-1; TRBD2 aligns across 14 bases. The junction had 8 bases not matched to a gene; V was cut back by 4 bases and J by 0 bases. Germline V lookup: CDR1 MGHRA, CDR2 YSYEKL. CDR3 length equals 19 residues. CDR3 protein: CASSLISGTSGSSYNEQFF. The CDR3 DNA reads TGCGCCAGCAGCCTTATATCCGGGACTAGCGGGAGCTCCTACAATGAGCAGTTCTTC.